Sequencing of this T cell receptor (beta chain) was carried out in a study of T cells in Graves' hyperthyroidism and ophthalmopathy. Study-wide results and limits: Clonotypes that were expanded in thyroid above 0.001 mostly appeared in blood too. Before onset, ophthalmopathy was predicted by the model a median roughly 6.4 months earlier.

The CDR3 extends over 17 amino acids. V dropped 2 bases and J dropped 5; count of bases not matched to a gene: 11. The germline V gene has CDR1 KGHSH and CDR2 LQKENI. Using RNA transcripts as the source, TCR beta CDR3 regions were amplified. The HTBI primer set served for first-round RT-PCR of the TCR CDR3. TCRdb passed the multiplex PCR reads through MiXCR, listing each CDR3 protein once. Seen here are roughly 500,000 distinct CDR3 sequences, roughly 23% observed once, and the top ten hold 49%. As to this clonotype: Antigen unknown.

Material: blood. The chain uses TRBV18 and TRBJ2-1, with TRBD2 identical over 8 bases. The sequence was obtained from a woman in her 70s with Graves' ophthalmopathy. CDR3 amino acids: CASSPSREASLNNEQFF. The CDR3 nucleotides read TGTGCCAGCTCACCATCGCGGGAGGCCTCTCTCAACAATGAGCAGTTCTTC. Looking up the rest from reference TRBV18 and TRBJ2-1 gives the full variable domain: NAGVMQNPRHLVRRRGQEARLRCSPMKGHSHVYWYRQLPEEGLKFMVYLQKENIIDESGMPKERFSAEFPKEGPSILRIQQVVRGDSAAYFCASSPSREASLNNEQFFGPGTRLTVL.